The 6 T cell receptor beta chains listed next were all sequenced from one sample in a study of blood T cell repertoires in COVID-19 (dated by TCRdb to the early 2020s). Receptors were amplified or captured by the immunoSEQ multiplex PCR assay. Not all clones reach the TCRdb copy of this immuneACCESS table, which keeps in-frame sequences only. Checked studies attribute under half of the gap to unresolved V genes and leave the rest unexplained. The sample table shows more than 250,000 clones, and over 75% are seen once. Of the sample, about 5.1% falls within the top ten clones. Sequencing was performed on peripheral blood. The receptors derive from a man between 45 and 60 years old with active or convalescent COVID-19.

The rearrangement joins TRBV6-1 to TRBJ1-6; D remains unclear. Germline CDR1 is MNHNS and CDR2 is SASEGT. The CDR3 spans 16 residues. The V gene lost 3 bases and the J gene lost 0 bases, with 9 bases spanning the gap. CDR3 residues: CASSDWESSYNSPLHF. The CDR3 DNA follows: TGTGCCAGCAGTGACTGGGAGTCCTCCTATAATTCACCCCTCCACTTT.

The gene calls are TRBV5-4 and TRBJ2-4; D call uncertain. In germline, CDR1 is SGHNT, CDR2 YYREEE (reference sequence). There are 14 residues in the CDR3. V dropped 2 bases and J dropped 7 bases, with 13 bases sitting between them. The CDR3 DNA is TGTGCCAGCAGCTTCCCAGAGAAGGAGAACATTCAGTACTTC. Amino acids: CASSFPEKENIQYF. The full variable domain, in which reference TRBV5-4 and TRBJ2-4 provide the parts outside the CDR3, is ETGVTQSPTHLIKTRGQQVTLRCSSQSGHNTVSWYQQALGQGPQFIFQYYREEENGRGNFPPRFSGLQFPNYSSELNVNALELDDSALYLCASSFPEKENIQYFGAGTRLSVL.

The chain links TRBV20-1 to TRBJ2-1, with 9 bases aligning to TRBD2. CDR1 is DFQATT and CDR2 is SNEGSKA in the germline V gene (reference sequence). This CDR3 contains 14 residues. V lost 3 bases to trimming and J lost 9 bases; unmatched junction nucleotides: 9. The CDR3 DNA sequence: TGCAGTGCTAGTATACAGCGGGAGGTGTCTGAGCAGTTCTTC. Protein sequence: CSASIQREVSEQFF.

The rearrangement links TRBV9 to TRBJ2-2, with a weak D call TRBD2 (6 bases). Trimming cost V 0 bases and J 4 bases, with 16 bases left between them. CDR3 size: 17 residues. From germline, CDR1 is SGDLS and CDR2 YYNGEE. CDR3 region: CASSVEIYGSSTGELFF. The CDR3 nucleotides read TGTGCCAGCAGCGTAGAGATATACGGGAGTAGCACCGGGGAGCTGTTTTTT.

This clone turned up a few times. This chain links TRBV5-1 with TRBJ2-2; TRBD2 agrees at 11 bases. After removal of 3 bases from V and 3 bases from J, the junction contained 7 bases not matched to a gene. Germline CDR1 is SGHRS and CDR2 is YFSETQ. CDR3 length: 17 amino acids. The CDR3 spells CASSWISGRADTGELFF. The CDR3 DNA reads as TGCGCCAGCAGCTGGATTAGCGGGAGGGCCGACACCGGGGAGCTGTTTTTT. The full variable domain, rest sourced from reference TRBV5-1 and TRBJ2-2, is KAGVTQTPRYLIKTRGQQVTLSCSPISGHRSVSWYQQTPGQGLQFLFEYFSETQRNKGNFPGRFSGRQFSNSRSEMNVSTLELGDSALYLCASSWISGRADTGELFFGEGSRLTVL.

The chain uses TRBV2 and TRBJ1-3; 7 bases line up with TRBD1. Germline assignment: CDR1 SNHLY and CDR2 FYNNEI. This CDR3 contains 19 residues. The trim removed 0 bases at V and 0 bases at J, leaving 11 bases unmatched. The DNA of the CDR3 is TGTGCCAGCAGTGAAGCGGGGGCAGGGGGTGGTTTCTCTGGAAACACCATATATTTT. This encodes CASSEAGAGGGFSGNTIYF.